Below are 12 T cell receptor beta chains sequenced from a single sample in a study of blood T cell repertoires in COVID-19. The data were produced by immunoSEQ multiplex PCR, yet TCRdb's version contains in-frame clones alone and is incomplete. The sample consists of hundreds of thousands of clones, 88% of them appearing once. Sequenced: PBMCs or T cells enriched from blood (not recorded which). The source is a woman aged 45-60 years with acute COVID-19.

This clone was seen a single time. V gene TRBV3-1 (or the pseudogene TRBV3-2) combines with J gene TRBJ1-2; D ambiguous. CDR3 length equals 12 residues. Trimming removed 10 bases from V and 10 bases from J, with 19 bases in between. Germline V gives CDR1 LGHDT, CDR2 YNNKEL (reference sequence). This CDR3 is CAIFNPPGIYTF. The CDR3 DNA reads TGTGCCATCTTCAATCCCCCGGGGATCTACACCTTC.

V and J are TRBV5-1 and TRBJ2-7; 9 bases match TRBD2. Germline V gives CDR1 SGHRS, CDR2 YFSETQ. The CDR3 covers 18 residues. Germline trimming cut 1 base from V and 0 bases from J; bases unmatched to any gene: 11. The CDR3 is CASSLNQAGGTLSYEQYF. DNA for the CDR3: TGCGCCAGCAGCTTGAACCAAGCGGGAGGCACCCTCTCCTACGAGCAGTACTTC.

The chain joins TRBV5-6 to TRBJ1-2, with D possibly being TRBD1 (6 bases). The V end was cut by 1 base, the J end by 2 bases, with 12 bases between. The germline V gene encodes CDR1 SGHDT and CDR2 YYEEEE. The CDR3 has 15 residues. The CDR3, as DNA: TGTGCCAGCAGCTTGTTTCCAGGGGTAAACTATGGCTACACCTTC. This gives the protein CASSLFPGVNYGYTF. Filled out from reference TRBV5-6 and TRBJ1-2, the complete variable domain reads DAGVTQSPTHLIKTRGQQVTLRCSPKSGHDTVSWYQQALGQGPQFIFQYYEEEERQRGNFPDRFSGHQFPNYSSELNVNALLLGDSALYLCASSLFPGVNYGYTFGSGTRLTVV.

The chain has TRBV24-1 and TRBJ1-5; D perhaps matches TRBD1 (5 bases). V was shortened by 4 bases and J by 1 base, with 10 bases between the two germline ends. CDR3 length equals 15 residues. Per germline, CDR1 KGHDR and CDR2 SFDVKD. This CDR3 reads CATSDPGGSNQPQHF. CDR3 DNA: TGTGCCACCAGTGACCCCGGGGGAAGCAATCAGCCCCAGCATTTT.

This clone was detected only once. The chain combines TRBV6-5 with TRBJ1-2; 11 bases are shared with TRBD1. The CDR3 totals 15 residues. Germline trimming cut 8 bases from V and 8 bases from J; bases unmatched to any gene: 13. Germline CDR1 MNHEY, CDR2 SVGAGI. For the CDR3, the DNA is TGTGCCAGCCTCCGAATTGGACAGGGGGCTTTGGGCTACACCTTC. Its translation: CASLRIGQGALGYTF.

The V and J genes are TRBV28 and TRBJ2-5; D is perhaps TRBD1 (5 bases). Germline V gene lookup returns CDR1 MDHEN and CDR2 SYDVKM. The V and J ends lost 7 bases and 3 bases respectively, with 15 bases between them. The CDR3 contains 14 residues. For the CDR3, the DNA is TGTGCCAGCACTCATATGGGGCAGGAAGAGACCCAGTACTTC. This codes for CASTHMGQEETQYF. Drawing the rest from reference TRBV28 and TRBJ2-5, the complete variable domain is DVKVTQSSRYLVKRTGEKVFLECVQDMDHENMFWYRQDPGLGLRLIYFSYDVKMKEKGDIPEGYSVSREKKERFSLILESASTNQTSMYLCASTHMGQEETQYFGPGTRLLVL.

J is TRBJ2-2 and V is TRBV6-5, with 10 positions matching TRBD1. The CDR3 loop spans 15 amino acids. Trimming cost V 5 bases and J 3 bases; bases outside gene matches: 3. Germline loops: CDR1 MNHEY, CDR2 SVGAGI. This CDR3 is CASSRDRGDTGELFF. CDR3 sequence (DNA): TGTGCCAGCAGTCGGGACAGGGGAGACACCGGGGAGCTGTTTTTT.

The V gene is TRBV3-1 (or the pseudogene TRBV3-2), the J gene TRBJ2-1; a possible D gene is TRBD2 (5 bases). CDR1 is LGHDT and CDR2 is YNNKEL in the germline V gene (reference sequence). V lost 1 base to trimming and J lost 1 base, with 5 bases between them. The CDR3 consists of 14 residues. In nucleotides, the CDR3 is TGTGCCAGCAGCCAAGCGGGGTCCTACAATGAGCAGTTCTTC. Its protein product is CASSQAGSYNEQFF.

The chain couples TRBV2 to TRBJ2-3; 11 bases map to TRBD2. The CDR3 has 17 residues. The V gene end was trimmed by 0 bases and the J gene end by 1 base; junction bases not matched to a gene: 3. CDR1 is SNHLY, CDR2 FYNNEI, per germline. CDR3: CASSEALAGVGTDTQYF. Written as DNA, the CDR3 is TGTGCCAGCAGTGAAGCACTAGCGGGAGTCGGCACAGATACGCAGTATTTT.

V and J are TRBV9 and TRBJ2-7; D is undetermined. CDR1 and CDR2 (germline): SGDLS, YYNGEE. The ends were cut back, 0 bases at V and 1 base at J, with 17 bases in the middle. The CDR3 is made up of 17 amino acids. CDR3 residues: CASSVVVYHTVSYEQYF. The CDR3 nucleotides read TGTGCCAGCAGCGTAGTCGTCTATCATACAGTTTCCTACGAGCAGTACTTC.

The chain uses TRBV19 and TRBJ1-6; TRBD1 aligns across 7 bases. In germline, CDR1 is LNHDA, CDR2 SQIVND (reference sequence). V dropped 3 bases and J dropped 10; count of bases not matched to a gene: 9. CDR3 length: 15 amino acids. CDR3 sequence (DNA): TGTGCCAGTAGTATCCCCCCAGGGGGGAACTCACCCCTCCACTTT. It translates to CASSIPPGGNSPLHF.

The CDR3 DNA reads TGTGCCTGGAGTAACGGACAGTATCAGCCCCAGCATTTT. Amino acids: CAWSNGQYQPQHF. The rearrangement joins TRBV30 to TRBJ1-5; the D gene is possibly TRBD1 (6 bases). The germline V gene has CDR1 GTSNPN and CDR2 SVGIG (reference sequence). The CDR3 totals 13 residues. V lost 2 bases to trimming and J lost 5 bases, with 10 bases between them.